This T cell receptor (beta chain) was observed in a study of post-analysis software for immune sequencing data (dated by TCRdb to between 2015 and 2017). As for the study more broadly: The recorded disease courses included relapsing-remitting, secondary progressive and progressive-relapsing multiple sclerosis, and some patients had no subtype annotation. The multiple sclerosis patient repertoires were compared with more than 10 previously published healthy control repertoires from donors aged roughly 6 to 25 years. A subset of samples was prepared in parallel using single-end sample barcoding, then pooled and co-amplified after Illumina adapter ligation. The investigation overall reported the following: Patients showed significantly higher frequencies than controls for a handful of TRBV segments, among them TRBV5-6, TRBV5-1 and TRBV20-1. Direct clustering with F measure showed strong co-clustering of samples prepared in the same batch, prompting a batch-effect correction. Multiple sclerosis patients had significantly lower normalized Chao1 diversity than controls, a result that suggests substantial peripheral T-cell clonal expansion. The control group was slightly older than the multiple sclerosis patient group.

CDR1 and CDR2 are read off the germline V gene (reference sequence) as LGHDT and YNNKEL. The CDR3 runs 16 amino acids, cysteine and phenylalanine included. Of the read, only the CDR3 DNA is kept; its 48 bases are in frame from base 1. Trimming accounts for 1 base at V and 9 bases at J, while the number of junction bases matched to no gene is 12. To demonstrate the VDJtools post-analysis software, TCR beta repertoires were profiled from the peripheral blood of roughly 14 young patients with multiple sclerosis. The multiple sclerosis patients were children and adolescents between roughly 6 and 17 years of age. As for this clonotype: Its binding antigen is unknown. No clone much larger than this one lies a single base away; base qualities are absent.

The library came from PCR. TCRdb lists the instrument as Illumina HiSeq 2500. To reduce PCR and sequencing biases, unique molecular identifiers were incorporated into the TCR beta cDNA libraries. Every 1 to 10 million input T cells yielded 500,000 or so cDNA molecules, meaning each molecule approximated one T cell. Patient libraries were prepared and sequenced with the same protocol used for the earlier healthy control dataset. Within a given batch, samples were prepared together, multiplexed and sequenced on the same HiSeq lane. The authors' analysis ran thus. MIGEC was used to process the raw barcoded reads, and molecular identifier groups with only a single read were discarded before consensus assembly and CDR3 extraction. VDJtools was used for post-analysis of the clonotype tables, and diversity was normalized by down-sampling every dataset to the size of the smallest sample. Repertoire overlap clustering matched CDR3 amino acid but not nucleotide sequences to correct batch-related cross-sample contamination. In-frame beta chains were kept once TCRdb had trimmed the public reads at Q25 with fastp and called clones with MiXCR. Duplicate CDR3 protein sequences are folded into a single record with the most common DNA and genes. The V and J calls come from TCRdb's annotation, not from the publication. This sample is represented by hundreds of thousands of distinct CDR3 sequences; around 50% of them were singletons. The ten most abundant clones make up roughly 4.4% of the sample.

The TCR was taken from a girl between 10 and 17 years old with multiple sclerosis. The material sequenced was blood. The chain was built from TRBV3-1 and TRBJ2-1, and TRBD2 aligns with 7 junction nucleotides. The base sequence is TGTGCCAGCAGCCAAGCCAAAGGGACTGGACTAGGTGAGCAGTTCTTC. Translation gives CASSQAKGTGLGEQFF.